Here is one T cell receptor (beta chain) with its context. Sequencing used immunoSEQ multiplex PCR; TCRdb keeps in-frame clones, though not all of them. The repertoire consists of 190,000 or so clones, with around nine tenths occurring once and the leading ten covering 6.2%. This specimen belongs to a study of blood T cell repertoires in COVID-19. Study context: T cells, B-cell-depleted T cells, or PBMCs supplied cDNA or gDNA.

The CDR3 consists of 15 residues. CDR1 is MNHEY and CDR2 is SMNVEV in the germline V gene (reference sequence). The junction had 5 bases not matched to a gene; V was cut back by 8 bases and J by 2 bases. This sequence originates from a man between 60 and 70 years old who had recovered from COVID-19. The rearrangement uses TRBV27 and TRBJ1-6, with 8 positions matching TRBD1. Source material: peripheral blood. CDR3 sequence (DNA): TGTGCCAGCTCAGGGGGCGTCACCTATAATTCACCCCTCCACTTT. Protein product: CASSGGVTYNSPLHF.